The clone carrying this T cell receptor beta chain was found once. Its specificity is not known. 13 Jbeta primers and 60 Vbeta primers were used for the PCR. Method: immunoSEQ multiplex PCR; TCRdb's copy keeps in-frame clones and lacks some. The table lists around 100,000 clones, roughly 71% of them singletons. The sample is drawn from a study of cytomegalovirus exposure and HLA in healthy donors. On the study more broadly: Genotyping showed roughly 77% of roughly 400 donors falling in the Caucasian-associated ancestry cluster.

Study-wide points: When a later analysis compared HLA-associated TCR beta chains with equally common others, the HLA-associated chains turned out to be more clonally expanded and to have lower generation probabilities. The study found most TCR sequences rare, yet found some public TCRs in many donors. Cytomegalovirus status was reportedly diagnosed by the classifier with high sensitivity and specificity.

V shed 1 base, J shed 5 bases, and the junction held 6 bases outside the gene matches. The CDR3 is 15 amino acids. Germline V gene data show CDR1 as SGHTA and CDR2 as FQGTGA. The chain employs TRBV7-3 and TRBJ1-1; 8 nucleotides align to TRBD1. The TCR was taken from a man aged 35 to 55 in good health and CMV-seropositive. Source material: PBMCs. In DNA form, the CDR3 reads TGTGCCAGCAGCTTAAATTCAGGGGGCAGAACTGAAGCTTTCTTT. It specifies CASSLNSGGRTEAFF.